The 21 T cell receptor beta chains given below trace back to one sample, sequenced in a study of CD8 T cells in ankylosing spondylitis. Antigens of these TCRs are unknown. TCRdb independently ran MiXCR on the 5' RACE reads; one entry per CDR3 protein. Counted here are hundreds of thousands of distinct CDR3 sequences, about 12% occurring once; the ten biggest clones make up more than 0.5%. Notes on the study in general: Blood from ankylosing spondylitis patients appeared to carry a characteristic eight-variant TCR beta motif.

The sample was blood, either unsorted or a sorted T cell fraction (not recorded which). The receptors derive from a male donor with ankylosing spondylitis.

This clonotype was observed at least ten times. V gene TRBV11-2 combines with J gene TRBJ1-1; D gene uncertain. The V and J ends lost 5 bases and 1 base respectively, with 17 bases between them. CDR3 length: 16 amino acids. Germline lookup yields CDR1 SGHAT and CDR2 FQNNGV. The chain's CDR3 is CASSLRWGTANTEAFF. CDR3 nucleotide sequence: TGTGCCAGCAGCCTACGGTGGGGAACAGCGAACACTGAAGCTTTCTTT.

The chain recombines TRBV20-1 with TRBJ2-5; 7 bases map to TRBD2. There are 14 residues in the CDR3. J was trimmed by 4 bases and V by 2 bases; bases with no gene match: 7. From germline, CDR1 is DFQATT and CDR2 SNEGSKA (reference sequence). CDR3 region: CSARRRELIETQYF. Here the CDR3 DNA reads TGCAGTGCTAGACGGCGGGAGTTGATAGAGACCCAGTACTTC.

A few counts support this clonotype. The V gene is TRBV28, the J gene TRBJ2-5; D is uncertain. CDR1 is MDHEN and CDR2 is SYDVKM in the germline V gene. Trimming pared 5 bases from V and 0 bases from J, leaving 13 bases between. This CDR3 contains 15 residues. CDR3 amino acids: CASSDPPAYQETQYF. The CDR3 DNA reads TGTGCCAGCAGTGACCCCCCCGCGTACCAAGAGACCCAGTACTTC.

The chain uses TRBV7-2 and TRBJ2-7; the D is unclear. Germline CDR1 reads SGHTA; CDR2 reads FQGNSA. The CDR3 consists of 13 residues. The V gene lost 1 base and the J gene lost 5 bases, with 9 bases spanning the gap. The CDR3 protein is CASSLGRVDEQYF. The CDR3, as DNA: TGTGCCAGCAGCTTAGGTAGGGTCGACGAGCAGTACTTC. Full variable domain (missing parts from reference TRBV7-2 and TRBJ2-7): GAGVSQSPSNKVTEKGKDVELRCDPISGHTALYWYRQSLGQGLEFLIYFQGNSAPDKSGLPSDRFSAERTGGSVSTLTIQRTQQEDSAVYLCASSLGRVDEQYFGPGTRLTVT.

This clonotype appeared a few times. J is TRBJ2-6 and V is TRBV15; D is ambiguous. With 1 base removed from V and 4 bases from J, the gap between germline ends came to 8 bases. The CDR3 sequence is 15 residues long. CDR1 and CDR2 (germline): LNHNV, YYDKDF (reference sequence). The CDR3 sequence is CATSRGGTGANVLTF. CDR3 bases: TGTGCCACCAGCAGAGGAGGCACCGGGGCCAACGTCCTGACTTTC.

This clonotype occurred a few times. The chain couples TRBV18 to TRBJ1-3; D is unclear. There are 12 residues in the CDR3. Trimming stripped 1 base from V and 8 bases from J, with 6 bases between. CDR1 and CDR2 (germline): KGHSH, LQKENI. CDR3 DNA: TGTGCCAGCTCACCACAGTCGGACACCATATATTTT. Translation gives CASSPQSDTIYF.

This chain uses TRBV9 with TRBJ2-5, with 8 bases that match TRBD2. The CDR3 consists of 15 residues. J was trimmed by 5 bases and V by 0 bases; bases with no gene match: 6. Germline CDR1 is SGDLS and CDR2 is YYNGEE. CDR3 region: CASSVGLANPETQYF. CDR3 sequence (DNA): TGTGCCAGCAGCGTAGGACTAGCGAACCCCGAGACCCAGTACTTC.

This clonotype was recorded a few times. The V gene is TRBV7-2, the J gene TRBJ1-1, with D possibly matching TRBD1 (5 bases). Trimming removed 1 base from V and 11 bases from J, with 20 bases in between. CDR3 size: 15 residues. From germline, CDR1 is SGHTA and CDR2 FQGNSA. The CDR3 is CASSLVGGNPGEAFF. As DNA, the CDR3 is TGTGCCAGCAGCTTAGTAGGCGGAAACCCGGGGGAGGCTTTCTTT.

The chain is built from TRBV20-1 and TRBJ2-5; no reliable D call. This CDR3 contains 9 residues. Germline CDR1 is DFQATT and CDR2 is SNEGSKA (reference sequence). With 4 bases removed from V and 5 bases from J, the gap between germline ends came to 2 bases. The CDR3 protein is CSAMETQYF. The CDR3 region has the DNA TGCAGTGCTATGGAGACCCAGTACTTC.

The chain combines TRBV4-3 with TRBJ2-7, with 11 bases matching TRBD2. The CDR3 loop spans 15 amino acids. The junction had 4 bases not matched to a gene; V was cut back by 1 base and J by 5 bases. Germline CDR1 reads LGHNA; CDR2 reads YSLEER. The CDR3 bases are TGCGCCAGCAGCCAAGGGCTAGCGGGAGGCCACGAGCAGTACTTC. It encodes CASSQGLAGGHEQYF.

This clonotype was seen a handful of times. This chain links TRBV5-1 with TRBJ2-1, with TRBD1 matching over 9 bases. From germline, CDR1 is SGHRS and CDR2 YFSETQ. The CDR3 consists of 15 residues. V dropped 3 bases and J dropped 12; count of bases not matched to a gene: 13. CDR3 nucleotide sequence: TGCGCCAGCAGCTACGCCGGGACAGGGTTTAAGGGGCAGTTCTTC. It is translated as CASSYAGTGFKGQFF.

This clonotype showed up just a few times. This rearrangement joins TRBV7-2 to TRBJ2-7; D not resolved. The CDR3 is 14 amino acids. Germline-derived CDR1 and CDR2 are SGHTA and FQGNSA. Trimming stripped 4 bases from V and 4 bases from J, with 14 bases between. The CDR3 reads CASSSPSSLYEQYF. The CDR3 DNA reads as TGTGCCAGCAGCTCGCCCTCGTCATTGTACGAGCAGTACTTC.

The gene calls are TRBV7-9 and TRBJ1-1; no definite D call. V was shortened by 5 bases and J by 6 bases, with 13 bases between the two germline ends. Germline CDR1 reads SEHNR; CDR2 reads FQNEAQ (reference sequence). The CDR3 runs to 13 residues. The CDR3 here is CASSLLPDPEAFF. The CDR3 DNA follows: TGTGCCAGCAGCCTCCTACCGGACCCTGAAGCTTTCTTT.

This clonotype was detected only a few times. This chain joins TRBV20-1 and TRBJ2-5; D is tentatively TRBD1 or TRBD2 (5 bases each). CDR3 length equals 12 residues. The V gene lost 6 bases and the J gene lost 4 bases, with 12 bases spanning the gap. CDR1 and CDR2 (germline): DFQATT, SNEGSKA (reference sequence). Here the CDR3 DNA reads TGCAGTGCCTGGCCAGGGACAGAGACCCAGTACTTC. The encoded protein is CSAWPGTETQYF.

The sample holds many counts of this clonotype. The V call is TRBV29-1, the J call TRBJ2-3, with 7 bases fitting TRBD2. This CDR3 is 14 amino acids long. CDR1 SQVTM and CDR2 ANQGSEA come from the germline V gene. Trimming cost V 6 bases and J 3 bases; bases outside gene matches: 9. This CDR3 reads CSVLGAGETDTQYF. DNA of the CDR3: TGCAGCGTCCTAGGGGCGGGAGAAACAGATACGCAGTATTTT.

There are many counts of this clonotype. The V and J genes are TRBV28 and TRBJ2-7; D may be TRBD2 (6 bases). The CDR3 contains 16 residues. V lost 5 bases, J lost 0 bases, and 17 bases lay in between. The V gene's germline CDR1 is MDHEN and CDR2 SYDVKM. This CDR3 is CASSPWRGGSSYEQYF. In DNA form, the CDR3 reads TGTGCCAGCAGTCCGTGGCGGGGAGGCTCCTCCTACGAGCAGTACTTC.

The chain employs TRBV11-2 and TRBJ2-3; 7 bases line up with TRBD1. V lost 4 bases and J lost 1; bases outside the gene matches: 5. CDR3 size: 15 residues. In germline, CDR1 is SGHAT, CDR2 FQNNGV. CDR3 sequence (DNA): TGTGCCAGCAGCTCCTACAGGGGCCGCACAGATACGCAGTATTTT. Translation: CASSSYRGRTDTQYF.

This chain connects TRBV6-2 or TRBV6-3 to TRBJ1-1; D is undetermined. Germline CDR1 is MNHEY and CDR2 is SVGEGT. The CDR3 spans 12 residues. Trimming removed 0 bases from V and 8 bases from J, with 7 bases in between. Written as DNA, the CDR3 is TGTGCCAGCAGTTACTCGTTCAGGGAAGCTTTCTTT. Its translation: CASSYSFREAFF.

This clonotype was counted only a few times. This sequence joins TRBV2 and TRBJ2-5; 9 bases are a match to TRBD2. Germline trimming cut 7 bases from V and 4 bases from J; bases unmatched to any gene: 4. The CDR3 covers 13 residues. Germline assignment: CDR1 SNHLY and CDR2 FYNNEI. The CDR3, as DNA: TGTGCCAGCAAGCGTAGCGGGGGAGAGACCCAGTACTTC. Residues: CASKRSGGETQYF.

Only a few counts were recorded for this clonotype. The V gene is TRBV18, the J gene TRBJ1-1, with 7 bases aligning to TRBD1. V shed 3 bases, J shed 3 bases, and the junction held 10 bases outside the gene matches. Germline V gives CDR1 KGHSH, CDR2 LQKENI. This CDR3 comprises 16 residues. The CDR3 reads CASSPTVTGMYTEAFF. CDR3 bases: TGTGCCAGCTCACCCACCGTGACAGGGATGTACACTGAAGCTTTCTTT. The full variable domain, in which reference TRBV18 and TRBJ1-1 provide the parts outside the CDR3, is NAGVMQNPRHLVRRRGQEARLRCSPMKGHSHVYWYRQLPEEGLKFMVYLQKENIIDESGMPKERFSAEFPKEGPSILRIQQVVRGDSAAYFCASSPTVTGMYTEAFFGQGTRLTVV.

The chain joins TRBV7-9 to TRBJ2-7; D gene ambiguous. The CDR3 contains 12 residues. V lost 1 base, J lost 7 bases, and 8 bases lay in between. Germline V CDR1 and CDR2: SEHNR, FQNEAQ (reference sequence). CDR3 in amino acids: CASSLGPDEQYF. The DNA for the CDR3 is TGTGCCAGCAGCTTAGGGCCGGATGAGCAGTACTTC.